This is a list of T cell receptor beta chains from one sample in a study of T cell responses to AZD1222 COVID-19 vaccine. Method: immunoSEQ multiplex PCR; TCRdb's copy keeps in-frame clones and lacks some. This table holds some 190,000 clones, about 93% found once. The source material was peripheral blood, sampled 28 days after the second AZD1222 dose. These TCRs come from an adult who received the AZD1222 COVID-19 vaccine. The CDR3 runs from the conserved cysteine through the conserved F or W. The D gene is left open where the match is weak. Not every row has a clone size; where given, it reads once, few, many or a size class.

.	.	TRBV4-1	TRBJ2-5	TGCGCCAGCAGCCAAGGCGGGGGCCCCCCAAAGACCCAGTACTTC	CASSQGGGPPKTQYF
.	.	TRBV3-1/TRBV3-2	TRBJ1-2	TGTGCCAGCAGCCAAGATCGCAGGGCCTATGGCTACACCTTC	CASSQDRRAYGYTF
.	.	TRBV20-1	TRBJ2-3	TGCAGTGCTAGTCTCTATGGAAAAATCACAGATACGCAGTATTTT	CSASLYGKITDTQYF
.	.	TRBV5-5	TRBJ2-5	TGTGCCAGCAGCCGGACATACCAAGAGACCCAGTACTTC	CASSRTYQETQYF
TRBD2	.	TRBV29-1	TRBJ2-3	TGCAGCGTTGGCCGAGCGGGGGGGCGCACAGATACGCAGTATTTT	CSVGRAGGRTDTQYF
.	.	TRBV6-5	TRBJ1-4	TGTGCCAGCAGTTACTCCGGTCAGGGCGACGAAAAACTGTTTTTT	CASSYSGQGDEKLFF
.	once	TRBV12-5	TRBJ2-1	TGTGCTAGTGGTTTCACCCCTGGGGGTCAAGGGAATGAGCAGTTCTTC	CASGFTPGGQGNEQFF
TRBD2	once	TRBV30	TRBJ2-5	TGTGCCTGGAGCCAAGCGGGGGGGCAGCAAGAGACCCAGTACTTC	CAWSQAGGQQETQYF
TRBD2	.	TRBV2	TRBJ2-1	TGTGCCAGCAGAGGGACTAGCGGGGGGAATGAGCAGTTCTTC	CASRGTSGGNEQFF
TRBD1	.	TRBV19	TRBJ1-2	TGTGCCAGTAGGCTGAAGACAGGGGTCTATGGCTACACCTTC	CASRLKTGVYGYTF
.	once	TRBV11-2	TRBJ2-7	TGTGCCAGCAGCTTAGGGGGGCTAAGGGAGCAGTACTTC	CASSLGGLREQYF
TRBD1	.	TRBV18	TRBJ1-2	TGTGCCAGCTCACCACTACAGGGGGACTATGGCTACACCTTC	CASSPLQGDYGYTF
TRBD2	.	TRBV19	TRBJ2-1	TGTGCCAGTAGTATAGTGAGCGGGGGGCCCTACAATGAGCAGTTCTTC	CASSIVSGGPYNEQFF
TRBD1	.	TRBV9	TRBJ2-5	TGTGCCAGCAGCGTGGGGACAGGGATCCCAGAGACCCAGTACTTC	CASSVGTGIPETQYF
TRBD2	.	TRBV10-1	TRBJ2-3	TGCGCCAGCAGTGAGCTGCGGGCTAGCGGGAGTGGCACAGATACGCAGTATTTT	CASSELRASGSGTDTQYF
.	.	TRBV18	TRBJ1-2	TGTGCCAGCTCACCATTGGGGGGCAGAGGCTACACCTTC	CASSPLGGRGYTF
.	.	TRBV7-8	TRBJ2-1	TGTGCCAGCAGCTTCTCGACGGCGACCTACAATGAGCAGTTCTTC	CASSFSTATYNEQFF
.	.	TRBV12-3/TRBV12-4	TRBJ2-5	TGTGCCAGCAGTTTCCAAGAGACCCAGTACTTC	CASSFQETQYF
TRBD1	.	TRBV7-3	TRBJ1-2	TGTGCCAGCAGCCGCGGACAGGGGTGGGGCTACACCTTC	CASSRGQGWGYTF
.	.	TRBV6-5	TRBJ1-5	TGTGCCAGCAGTTACGGCCCGACGGATCAGCCCCAGCATTTT	CASSYGPTDQPQHF
.	.	TRBV12-3/TRBV12-4	TRBJ1-4	TGTGCCAGCAGTTTAAGTGAAAAACTGTTTTTT	CASSLSEKLFF
TRBD1	.	TRBV18	TRBJ2-7	TGTGCCAGCTCACCGGACAGGGGTTTCTACGAGCAGTACTTC	CASSPDRGFYEQYF
.	few	TRBV7-9	TRBJ2-7	TGTGCCAGCAGCTTCGTCCCCTACGAGCAGTACTTC	CASSFVPYEQYF
TRBD2	.	TRBV2	TRBJ2-7	TGTGCCAGCGCCACGGGACTAGGCTACGAGCAGTACTTC	CASATGLGYEQYF
.	.	TRBV6-5	TRBJ2-3	TGTGCCAGCAGGATCACAGATACGCAGTATTTT	CASRITDTQYF
TRBD2	.	TRBV7-9	TRBJ2-1	TGTGCCAGCAGCTTTAGAGGGCTAGCGGGAGTAGATAATGAGCAGTTCTTC	CASSFRGLAGVDNEQFF
.	.	TRBV10-2	TRBJ1-3	TGCGCCAGCGGGGGCACTCCTGAACGAAACACCATATATTTT	CASGGTPERNTIYF
TRBD1	.	TRBV12-5	TRBJ2-3	TGTGCTAGTGGTTTACAGGGGGCTGATACGCAGTATTTT	CASGLQGADTQYF
.	.	TRBV12-3/TRBV12-4	TRBJ2-7	TGTGCCAGCAGTTTACAACAGGGTTACGAGCAGTACTTC	CASSLQQGYEQYF
TRBD2	.	TRBV7-9	TRBJ2-3	TGTGCCAGCAGCCCCTCGGGCGGGAGGACCCATACGCAGTATTTT	CASSPSGGRTHTQYF
.	.	TRBV3-1/TRBV3-2	TRBJ1-6	TGTGCCAGCAGCCACGATAGTTATAATTCACCCCTCCACTTT	CASSHDSYNSPLHF
.	once	TRBV5-6	TRBJ2-7	TGTGCCAGCAGCTTCTTGGACAGCACCTACGAGCAGTACTTC	CASSFLDSTYEQYF
TRBD1	.	TRBV28	TRBJ1-6	TGTGCCAGCACCCTAGGACAGGGAGGCTCACCCCTCCACTTT	CASTLGQGGSPLHF
.	.	TRBV18	TRBJ2-7	TGTGCCAGCTCCGAAGACGGCTACGAGCAGTACTTC	CASSEDGYEQYF
TRBD2	.	TRBV29-1	TRBJ2-1	TGCAGCGGTACTACCGGGACTAGCGGCTACAATGAGCAGTTCTTC	CSGTTGTSGYNEQFF
.	once	TRBV6-5	TRBJ2-4	TGTGCCAGCATCCCCCTCTGGGAAGGATTGAACATTCAGTACTTC	CASIPLWEGLNIQYF
.	few	TRBV5-4	TRBJ2-7	TGTGCCAGCAGCTTGCAGGGGACGACCTACGAGCAGTACTTC	CASSLQGTTYEQYF
.	.	TRBV7-2	TRBJ1-2	TGTGCCAGCAGCTTAGCTCACAGGGAACGGGGCTACACCTTC	CASSLAHRERGYTF
.	.	TRBV19	TRBJ1-2	TGTGCCAGTACCACACAAGTAAACTATGGCTACACCTTC	CASTTQVNYGYTF
.	.	TRBV7-2	TRBJ2-7	TGTGCCAGCAGCTATGGATGGACCGGGGGCCACATTTACGAGCAGTACTTC	CASSYGWTGGHIYEQYF
TRBD2	.	TRBV3-1/TRBV3-2	TRBJ2-7	TGTGCCAGCAGGGATGGACTAGCGGTCTCCTACGAGCAGTACTTC	CASRDGLAVSYEQYF
TRBD1	.	TRBV7-9	TRBJ1-1	TGTGCCAGCAGCTCAGGGACAGGGGGCAACGCTGAAGCTTTCTTT	CASSSGTGGNAEAFF
TRBD1	.	TRBV19	TRBJ1-1	TGTGCCAGTAGTACTCGACAGGGTTACACTGAAGCTTTCTTT	CASSTRQGYTEAFF
.	.	TRBV6-5	TRBJ1-3	TGTGCCAGCAGGAACATGGGCTCTGGAAACACCATATATTTT	CASRNMGSGNTIYF
.	.	TRBV6-5	TRBJ2-7	TGTGCCAGCAGTTCTTCCGGCAGAACCTACGAGCAGTACTTC	CASSSSGRTYEQYF
TRBD2	.	TRBV7-2	TRBJ2-3	TGTGCCAGCAGCTCCCAGGGACTAGCGGTTCCGGCAGATACGCAGTATTTT	CASSSQGLAVPADTQYF
TRBD2	.	TRBV3-1/TRBV3-2	TRBJ2-1	TGTGCCAGCAGCCTGTCTAGCGGGAGGCCCTCCTACAATGAGCAGTTCTTC	CASSLSSGRPSYNEQFF
TRBD1	.	TRBV18	TRBJ2-2	TGTGCCAGCTCCTTGGACAGGTCTAACACCGGGGAGCTGTTTTTT	CASSLDRSNTGELFF
.	.	TRBV2	TRBJ2-5	TGTGCCAGCAGCGAGGGGGAGGGTGTTGGAGAGACCCAGTACTTC	CASSEGEGVGETQYF
TRBD1	.	TRBV30	TRBJ2-2	TGTGCCCGTGACAGGGGGTTCGACGGGGAGCTGTTTTTT	CARDRGFDGELFF